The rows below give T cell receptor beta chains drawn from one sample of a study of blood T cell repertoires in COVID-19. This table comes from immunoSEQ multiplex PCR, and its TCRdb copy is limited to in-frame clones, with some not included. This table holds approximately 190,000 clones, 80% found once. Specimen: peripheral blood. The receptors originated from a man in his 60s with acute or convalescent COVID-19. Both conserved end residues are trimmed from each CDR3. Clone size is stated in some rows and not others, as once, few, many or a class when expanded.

ASSFHLGQLSYEQY	TRBV28	TRBJ2-7	NA
ASSLEQGNGYT	TRBV5-1	TRBJ1-2	NA
ASSPTGNSNQPQH	TRBV6-5	TRBJ1-5	NA
ASSPVRGQGDGYT	TRBV14	TRBJ1-2	NA
ASSLGLATDTQY	TRBV7-2	TRBJ2-3	NA
ASSWQGFDVGNTIY	TRBV19	TRBJ1-3	NA
ASSLGLYPTSGVVSDTQY	TRBV13	TRBJ2-3	NA
ASSVQGAYEQY	TRBV19	TRBJ2-7	once
ASSLSGDYPEQY	TRBV6-5	TRBJ2-7	NA
ASPATETGPPDTQY	TRBV5-4	TRBJ2-3	NA
AWSVGSEQY	TRBV30	TRBJ2-7	NA
ASSYSSIEGAGEQY	TRBV6-5	TRBJ2-7	few
SVDKRENTGELF	TRBV29-1	TRBJ2-2	NA
ASSPGQKVGEQY	TRBV11-1	TRBJ2-7	many
ASSDQYEQF	TRBV2	TRBJ2-1	NA
ASGLQKPYEQY	TRBV27	TRBJ2-7	once
ASSGRTSQY	TRBV28	TRBJ2-5	NA
ASSLDNWWKQMNTEAF	TRBV7-9	TRBJ1-1	NA
ASSGQGRGSGANVLT	TRBV5-4	TRBJ2-6	NA
ASSEFEASGGGYTDTQY	TRBV6-1	TRBJ2-3	NA
ASSYVTSSDTGELF	TRBV6-5	TRBJ2-2	NA
ATSVAGQNAEQF	TRBV24-1	TRBJ2-1	NA
AGTSGGGGKLQPQH	TRBV28	TRBJ1-5	NA
ASGFIRSGFSTDTQY	TRBV12-5	TRBJ2-3	NA
ASSSPDRGQAF	TRBV7-3	TRBJ1-1	NA
ASPLPGQGNTGELF	TRBV27	TRBJ2-2	NA
ATSREGTLGNTIY	TRBV15	TRBJ1-3	NA
ASSWATGELF	TRBV6-5	TRBJ2-2	NA
AISESAGTPFTGELF	TRBV10-3	TRBJ2-2	NA
ASSLFRGFTDTQY	TRBV28	TRBJ2-3	NA
ASSESGGGVTIY	TRBV25-1	TRBJ1-3	NA
ASSVTGLEQY	TRBV12-3/TRBV12-4	TRBJ2-7	NA
ASSPRTGLTYEQY	TRBV7-3	TRBJ2-7	NA
ASGQYGQGLSPLH	TRBV12-5	TRBJ1-6	NA
ASRRDGTGYGYT	TRBV28	TRBJ1-2	NA
ASSLRGQGINEKLF	TRBV9	TRBJ1-4	NA
AIRQAANYGYT	TRBV10-3	TRBJ1-2	NA
ASSIVQDSPLH	TRBV19	TRBJ1-6	NA
ASSQDLGDRAYGYT	TRBV4-2	TRBJ1-2	NA
ASSTSFDTQIYNEQF	TRBV5-6	TRBJ2-1	once
ASSWGQENSPLH	TRBV5-6	TRBJ1-6	many
ASSLTGGRTDTQY	TRBV9	TRBJ2-3	NA
ASSGGHPNSPLH	TRBV9	TRBJ1-6	once
ASSKRLAGAYEQY	TRBV5-6	TRBJ2-7	once
ASSPGQGIYGYT	TRBV3-1/TRBV3-2	TRBJ1-2	once
ASSLLSSGSYNEQF	TRBV27	TRBJ2-1	NA
ASSQGAAGGDTGELF	TRBV14	TRBJ2-2	NA
ASSADSRGGEQY	TRBV27	TRBJ2-7	NA
ATSSYRQGARSPLH	TRBV15	TRBJ1-6	NA
ASSEVGADRVSYEQY	TRBV6-1	TRBJ2-7	NA
ASNPRSSTDTQY	TRBV5-1	TRBJ2-3	few
ASSYSGLGGTGELF	TRBV6-5	TRBJ2-2	NA
ASRTPGERNSNQPQH	TRBV5-1	TRBJ1-5	NA
ASSIIGATGTALYQPQH	TRBV19	TRBJ1-5	NA
ASSSGQGYYGYT	TRBV5-4	TRBJ1-2	NA
ASSPGMDTQY	TRBV12-3/TRBV12-4	TRBJ2-3	NA
AKPTSGNYEQY	TRBV2	TRBJ2-7	NA